Following are 12 T cell receptor beta chains from one sample sequenced in a study of blood T cell repertoires in COVID-19. Sequencing was performed with immunoSEQ multiplex PCR; in TCRdb, only in-frame clones are kept and a portion is missing. The sample consists of about 190,000 clones, approximately 81% of them appearing once. Material for sequencing was peripheral blood. The receptors come from a woman older than 75 with acute or convalescent COVID-19.

This clone showed up just once. The chain couples TRBV5-4 to TRBJ2-4; the match to TRBD1 covers 7 bases. V was clipped by 3 bases and J by 2 bases; unmatched bases: 8. Germline values: CDR1 SGHNT, CDR2 YYREEE (reference sequence). The CDR3 sequence is 16 residues long. CDR3 coding DNA: TGTGCCAGCAGCTCAACCCGACAGGGAACCAAAAACATTCAGTACTTC. It is translated as CASSSTRQGTKNIQYF.

V and J are TRBV18 and TRBJ1-4; the match to TRBD1 covers 10 bases. Germline CDR1 and CDR2: KGHSH and LQKENI. Trimming at V came to 6 bases and at J to 6 bases, leaving 4 bases not matched to a gene. The CDR3 is made up of 14 amino acids. CDR3 sequence (DNA): TGTGCCAGCTCCCGACAGGGGGCGGATGAAAAACTGTTTTTT. This codes for CASSRQGADEKLFF.

The chain combines TRBV3-1 (or the pseudogene TRBV3-2) with TRBJ2-7; 8 nucleotides match TRBD2. Germline CDR1 and CDR2: LGHDT and YNNKEL (reference sequence). The CDR3 runs to 14 residues. V lost 6 bases and J lost 6; bases outside the gene matches: 10. In DNA form, the CDR3 reads TGTGCCAGCAGGCGTAGCGGGACTGGGTTCGAGCAGTACTTC. Residues: CASRRSGTGFEQYF.

This sequence joins TRBV5-1 and TRBJ1-1, with D maybe TRBD1 (6 bases). Trimming removed 4 bases from V and 4 bases from J, with 20 bases in between. The V gene's germline CDR1 is SGHRS and CDR2 YFSETQ. The CDR3 runs to 16 residues. The CDR3 bases are TGCGCCAGCAGCCCGGACCCTACAGGGAGTTCCACTGAAGCTTTCTTT. Its translation: CASSPDPTGSSTEAFF.

The chain is built from TRBV24-1 and TRBJ2-1; TRBD2 is a possible D gene (6 bases). CDR3 length: 15 residues. The V end was cut by 4 bases, the J end by 6 bases, with 15 bases between. Germline V lookup: CDR1 KGHDR, CDR2 SFDVKD. CDR3 bases: TGTGCCACCAGTGACGCCCGGGAGTTTCGCAATGAGCAGTTCTTC. Encoded protein: CATSDAREFRNEQFF.

The chain recombines TRBV10-2 with TRBJ1-6, with a possible D match to TRBD1 (5 bases). This CDR3 region has 16 residues. The germline V gene has CDR1 WSHSY and CDR2 SAAADI. Trimming left V 0 bases short and J 5 bases short, with 11 bases between. CDR3 in DNA: TGCGCCAGCAGTGAGTCGTTCGGGGGAAATAATTCACCCCTCCACTTT. This encodes CASSESFGGNNSPLHF.

In regard to this clone: The junction shows a germline mismatch at one end, possibly a read error. The CDR3 reads CAWSVGEIQYF. In DNA form, the CDR3 reads TGTGCCTGGAGTGTAGGAGAGATCCAGTACTTC. V usage is TRBV30 and J usage is TRBJ2-5; D is unclear. Germline V gene data show CDR1 as GTSNPN and CDR2 as SVGIG (reference sequence). This CDR3 is 11 amino acids long.

J is TRBJ1-1 and V is TRBV19; D is unresolved. The V gene's germline CDR1 is LNHDA and CDR2 SQIVND (reference sequence). V was pared by 0 bases and J by 7 bases, with 12 bases between. This CDR3 has 14 amino acids. CDR3 residues: CASSIDELGLEAFF. Written as DNA, the CDR3 is TGTGCCAGTAGTATAGATGAACTAGGCCTTGAAGCTTTCTTT.

The chain uses TRBV5-1 and TRBJ2-7, with 12 bases aligning to TRBD2. This CDR3 region has 18 residues. V was pared by 0 bases and J by 3 bases, with 10 bases of the junction left unmatched. Looked up from germline, CDR1 is SGHRS and CDR2 is YFSETQ. The CDR3: CASSLEGSTSGGLYEQYF. The CDR3 DNA follows: TGCGCCAGCAGCTTGGAGGGGTCGACTAGCGGGGGACTCTACGAGCAGTACTTC.

J is TRBJ1-1 and V is TRBV24-1; a weak D match, TRBD1 (5 bases). Germline CDR1 KGHDR, CDR2 SFDVKD. The CDR3 spans 15 residues. Trimming stripped 3 bases from V and 3 bases from J, with 13 bases between. The chain's CDR3 is CATSDASRGDTEAFF. In DNA, the CDR3 is TGTGCCACCAGTGATGCTTCAAGGGGCGACACTGAAGCTTTCTTT.

This chain uses TRBV5-1 with TRBJ2-7; D is perhaps TRBD1 (5 bases). Germline V gene sequence: CDR1 SGHRS, CDR2 YFSETQ. V lost 1 base and J lost 6, with 11 bases in between. There are 13 residues in the CDR3. CDR3 DNA: TGCGCCAGCAGCTTGAACGCAGGGATCGAGCAGTACTTC. Translation: CASSLNAGIEQYF.

The chain carries TRBV5-4 and TRBJ1-1, with TRBD1 as a possible D gene (6 bases). The V and J ends lost 3 bases and 0 bases respectively, with 12 bases between them. The CDR3 runs to 15 residues. Per germline, CDR1 SGHNT and CDR2 YYREEE (reference sequence). In nucleotides, the CDR3 is TGTGCCAGCAGCTATCCGACAGGCATGAACACTGAAGCTTTCTTT. It translates to CASSYPTGMNTEAFF.